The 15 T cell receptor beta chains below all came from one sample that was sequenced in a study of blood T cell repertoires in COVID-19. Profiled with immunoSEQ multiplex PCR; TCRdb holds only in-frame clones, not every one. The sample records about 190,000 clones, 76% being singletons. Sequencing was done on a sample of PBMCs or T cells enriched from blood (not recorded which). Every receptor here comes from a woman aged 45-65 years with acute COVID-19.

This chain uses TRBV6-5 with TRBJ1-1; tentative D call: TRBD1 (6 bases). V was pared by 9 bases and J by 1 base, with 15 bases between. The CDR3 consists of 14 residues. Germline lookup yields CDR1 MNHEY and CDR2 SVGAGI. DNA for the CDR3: TGTGCCAGTCCCCCCCAGGACAGGAACACTGAAGCTTTCTTT. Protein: CASPPQDRNTEAFF.

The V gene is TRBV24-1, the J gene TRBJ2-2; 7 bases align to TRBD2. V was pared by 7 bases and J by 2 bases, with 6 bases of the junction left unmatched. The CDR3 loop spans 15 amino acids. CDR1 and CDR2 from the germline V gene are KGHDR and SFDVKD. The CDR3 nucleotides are TGTGCCACCAGGAGCGGACTAGGTAACACCGGGGAGCTGTTTTTT. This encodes CATRSGLGNTGELFF.

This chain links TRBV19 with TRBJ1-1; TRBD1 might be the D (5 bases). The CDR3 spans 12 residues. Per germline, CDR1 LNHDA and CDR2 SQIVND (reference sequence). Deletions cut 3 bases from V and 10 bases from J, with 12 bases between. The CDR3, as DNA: TGTGCCAGTAGTATTGAACTTGGGGCAGCTTTCTTT. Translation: CASSIELGAAFF. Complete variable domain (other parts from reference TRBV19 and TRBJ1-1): DGGITQSPKYLFRKEGQNVTLSCEQNLNHDAMYWYRQDPGQGLRLIYYSQIVNDFQKGDIAEGYSVSREKKESFPLTVTSAQKNPTAFYLCASSIELGAAFFGQGTRLTVV.

The DNA of the CDR3 is TGTGCCAGCAGCGTAAGTCGCTTACATAGCGGGGGGGGCAGTGAGCAGTTCTTC. This encodes CASSVSRLHSGGGSEQFF. The chain links TRBV9 to TRBJ2-1, with 11 bases that match TRBD2. This CDR3 has 18 amino acids. Germline V gene lookup returns CDR1 SGDLS and CDR2 YYNGEE. V lost 1 base and J lost 9; bases outside the gene matches: 15.

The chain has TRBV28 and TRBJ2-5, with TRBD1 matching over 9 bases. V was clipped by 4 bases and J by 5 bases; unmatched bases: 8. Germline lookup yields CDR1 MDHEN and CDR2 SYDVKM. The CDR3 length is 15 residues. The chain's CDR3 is CASSSYRGRMETQYF. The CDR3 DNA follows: TGTGCCAGCAGTTCCTACAGGGGGCGGATGGAGACCCAGTACTTC.

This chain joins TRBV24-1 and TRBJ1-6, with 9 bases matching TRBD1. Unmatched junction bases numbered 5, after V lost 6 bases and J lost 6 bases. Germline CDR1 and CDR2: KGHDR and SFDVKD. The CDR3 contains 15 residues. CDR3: CATSQGQGINSPLHF. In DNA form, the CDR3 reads TGTGCCACCAGTCAAGGACAGGGGATTAATTCACCCCTCCACTTT.

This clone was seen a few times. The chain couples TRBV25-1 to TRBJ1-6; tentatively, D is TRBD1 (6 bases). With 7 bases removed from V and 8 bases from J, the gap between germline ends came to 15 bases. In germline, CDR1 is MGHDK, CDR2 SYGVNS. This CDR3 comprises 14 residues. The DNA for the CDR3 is TGTGCCAGCAAGGTCAGGGGTCAATATTCACCCCTCCACTTT. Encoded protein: CASKVRGQYSPLHF. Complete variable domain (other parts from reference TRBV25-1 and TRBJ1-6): EADIYQTPRYLVIGTGKKITLECSQTMGHDKMYWYQQDPGMELHLIHYSYGVNSTEKGDLSSESTVSRIRTEHFPLTLESARPSHTSQYLCASKVRGQYSPLHFGNGTRLTVT.

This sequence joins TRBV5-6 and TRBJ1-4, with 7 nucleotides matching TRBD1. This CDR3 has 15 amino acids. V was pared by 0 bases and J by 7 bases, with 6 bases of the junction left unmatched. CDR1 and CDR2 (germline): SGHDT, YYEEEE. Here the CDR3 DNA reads TGTGCCAGCAGCTTGGAGGGGGCCGGCGGTGAAAAACTGTTTTTT. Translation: CASSLEGAGGEKLFF.

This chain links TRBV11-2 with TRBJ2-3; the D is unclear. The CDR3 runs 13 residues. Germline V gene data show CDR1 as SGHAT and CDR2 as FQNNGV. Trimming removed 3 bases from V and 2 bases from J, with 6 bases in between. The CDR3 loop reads CASSFSLTDTQYF. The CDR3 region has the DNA TGTGCCAGCAGCTTTTCCCTCACAGATACGCAGTATTTT.

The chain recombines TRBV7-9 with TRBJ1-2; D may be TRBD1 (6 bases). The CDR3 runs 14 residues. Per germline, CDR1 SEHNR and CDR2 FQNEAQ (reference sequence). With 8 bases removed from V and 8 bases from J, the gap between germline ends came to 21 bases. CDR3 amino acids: CASRAREGEEGYTF. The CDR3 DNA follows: TGTGCCAGCCGCGCGAGGGAGGGGGAGGAGGGCTACACCTTC.

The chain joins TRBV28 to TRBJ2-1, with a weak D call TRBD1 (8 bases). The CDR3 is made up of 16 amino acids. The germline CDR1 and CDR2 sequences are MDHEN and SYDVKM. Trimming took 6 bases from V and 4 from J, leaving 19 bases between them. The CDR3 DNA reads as TGTGCCAGCAGCTCCGGACAGGGAGGGGGTTACAATGAGCAGTTCTTC. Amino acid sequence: CASSSGQGGGYNEQFF.

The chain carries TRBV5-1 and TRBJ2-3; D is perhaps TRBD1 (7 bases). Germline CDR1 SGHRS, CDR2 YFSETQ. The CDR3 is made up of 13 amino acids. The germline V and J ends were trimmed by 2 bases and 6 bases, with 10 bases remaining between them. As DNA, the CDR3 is TGCGCCAGCAGCTTCGGAGGGGGCGATACGCAGTATTTT. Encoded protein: CASSFGGGDTQYF.

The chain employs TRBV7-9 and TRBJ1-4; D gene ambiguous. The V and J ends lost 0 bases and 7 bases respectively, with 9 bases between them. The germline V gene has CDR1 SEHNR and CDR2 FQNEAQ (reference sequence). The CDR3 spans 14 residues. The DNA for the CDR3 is TGTGCCAGCAGCTTAGCGGTGGGAGGTGAAAAACTGTTTTTT. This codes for CASSLAVGGEKLFF.

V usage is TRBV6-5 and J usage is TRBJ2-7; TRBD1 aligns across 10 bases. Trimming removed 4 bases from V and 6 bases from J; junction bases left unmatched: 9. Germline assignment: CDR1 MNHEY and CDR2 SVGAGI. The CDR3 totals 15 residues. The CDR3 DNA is TGTGCCAGCAGTTCAACCCGGGACAGGGGCTCCGAGCAGTACGTC. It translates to CASSSTRDRGSEQYV.

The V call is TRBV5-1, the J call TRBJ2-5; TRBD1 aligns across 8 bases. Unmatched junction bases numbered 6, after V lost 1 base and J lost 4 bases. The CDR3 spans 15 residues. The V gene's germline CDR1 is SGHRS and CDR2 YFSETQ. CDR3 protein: CASSLSSGGGETQYF. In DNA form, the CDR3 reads TGCGCCAGCAGCTTGTCTTCAGGGGGCGGAGAGACCCAGTACTTC.